This T cell receptor (beta chain) was profiled in a study of blood T cells in healthy people across ages. Note on this clonotype: What it recognizes is unknown.

Using a J-beta primer mix together with a sample-barcoded 5' primer, a second PCR was run for 7 to 11 cycles. TCRdb re-called the 5' RACE reads with MiXCR, one entry per CDR3 protein. The table lists about 640,000 distinct CDR3 sequences, around two fifths of them singletons. CDR3 length: 17 residues. Germline lookup yields CDR1 GTSNPN and CDR2 SVGIG (reference sequence). Unmatched junction bases numbered 12, after V lost 2 bases and J lost 2 bases. Study-wide results and caveats: CMV status of donors was unknown, possibly confounding expanded clonotype changes.

Each donor's blood draw was roughly 10 milliliters of peripheral blood. This TCR was recovered from an elderly man in good health. The sequenced sample consisted of blood. This chain links TRBV30 with TRBJ2-5, with 9 bases lining up with TRBD2. CDR3 DNA sequence: TGTGCCTGGAGTACCCCCGCTGGGCTAGCGGGACAAGAGACCCAGTACTTC. Its protein product is CAWSTPAGLAGQETQYF.